This record concerns one T cell receptor (beta chain) sequence. Its antigen is currently unknown. At one of its ends the junction is not consistent with the germline gene, which may arise from a read error. Germline V gives CDR1 SGHNT, CDR2 YYREEE (reference sequence). CDR3 size: 16 residues. The repertoire was sequenced with immunoSEQ multiplex PCR; TCRdb's copy has only in-frame clones and lacks some. The data hold some 46,000 clones, with around nine tenths observed a single time. The sample belongs to a study of OX40 agonist ivuxolimab in advanced cancers. In the study overall: All patients had ivuxolimab intravenously every 2 weeks at 0.01 to 10 mg/kg. Study-level results: Compared with others, partial responders at 0.1-3.0 mg/kg displayed clonal expansion among the lowest. CD4+ and CD8+ blood T cells expanded clonally by week 6 at 0.1 to 3.0 mg/kg. Certain nonresponding patients likewise had low normalized T-cell clonal expansion.

The sample here was CD4+ or CD8+ T cells sorted from blood, taken in a trial of the OX40 agonist ivuxolimab. The chain combines TRBV5-4 with TRBJ1-5; maybe TRBD1 (6 bases). The TCR originated in an adult with an advanced solid tumor such as melanoma, head and neck, liver or kidney cancer. CDR3 in amino acids: CASSPEADRHNQPQHF. The CDR3 nucleotides are TGCGCCAGCAGCCCCGAAGCAGACAGGCACAATCAGCCCCAGCATTTT.